Presented here are 23 T cell receptor beta chains from one specimen sequenced in a study of T cells in women clearing cervical HPV infection. Here immunoSEQ multiplex PCR was the method, and the copy in TCRdb shows in-frame clones only, minus some. The sample holds 20,000 or so clones. The sample consisted of blood buffy coat. Every receptor here comes from a woman aged 18-70 years with a cervical HPV16 infection that either progressed to CIN3+ or cleared (not recorded which).

Details on this clone: The read ends 3 residues before the CDR3 terminus; that terminus is restored from the germline J gene. The chain recombines TRBV12-3 or TRBV12-4 with TRBJ2-2; 15 bases align to TRBD2. Unmatched junction bases numbered 6, after V lost 5 bases and J lost 5 bases. CDR3 length: 17 residues. The covered CDR3 bases are TGTGCCAGCAGTCGGACTAGCGGGGGGGCTGGTACCGGGGAG. Protein: CASSRTSGGAGTGE. The entire CDR3 reads CASSRTSGGAGTGELFF.

As regards this clone: The read comes to an end 3 residues before the CDR3 does, leaving the germline J gene to fill in the end. The chain employs TRBV19 and TRBJ2-4; a weak D match, TRBD1 (5 bases). This CDR3 has 16 residues. Germline V lookup: CDR1 LNHDA, CDR2 SQIVND (reference sequence). The V end lost 3 bases, the J end lost 1 base, and 13 bases lay between the germline ends. This CDR3 reads CASSIRPKGAKNIQYF. Partial CDR3 DNA: TGTGCCAGTAGTATTCGTCCCAAGGGGGCCAAAAACATT.

With regard to this clone: The CDR3 goes on 3 residues after the read ends, and that part is filled in from the germline J gene. The chain links TRBV4-1 to TRBJ2-1, with TRBD2 matching over 11 bases. Germline CDR1 and CDR2: MGHRA and YSYEKL. The CDR3 contains 16 residues. V shed 4 bases and J 4 bases; nucleotides not matched to a gene: 6. The DNA read from the CDR3 is TGCGCCAGCAGCCCACCGGGACTAGCGGAATACAATGAG. The encoded protein is CASSPPGLAEYNE. The full CDR3 is CASSPPGLAEYNEQFF.

In regard to this clone: The read is 3 residues too short to cover the CDR3 end, so that end is filled in from the germline J gene. The V gene is TRBV19, the J gene TRBJ2-1; weak D call: TRBD2 (7 bases). The germline V gene has CDR1 LNHDA and CDR2 SQIVND (reference sequence). This CDR3 spans 15 amino acids. V gave up 5 bases and J gave up 6 bases, with 17 bases separating them. The CDR3 region is CASSSYGGRSNEQFF. The part of the CDR3 DNA that was read is TGTGCCAGTAGTTCCTACGGGGGGCGGTCCAATGAG.

CDR3 residues: CSAVRLESEQYF. Incomplete CDR3 DNA: TGCAGTGCCGTCCGCCTAGAATCCGAG. V usage is TRBV20-1 and J usage is TRBJ2-7; no clear D gene. The CDR3 end lies 3 residues beyond the end of the read and is filled in from the germline J gene. The CDR3 runs to 12 residues. V gave up 6 bases and J gave up 6 bases, with 15 bases separating them. Germline V gene sequence: CDR1 DFQATT, CDR2 SNEGSKA (reference sequence).

As regards this clone: The missing CDR3 end, 3 residues past where the read stops, is filled in from the germline J gene. The chain has TRBV7-2 and TRBJ1-2, with D maybe TRBD1 (6 bases). In germline, CDR1 is SGHTA, CDR2 FQGNSA. V dropped 4 bases and J dropped 7 bases, with 16 bases sitting between them. This CDR3 contains 14 residues. CDR3 DNA, as far as it was read: TGTGCCAGCAGCTCACCCACGGACAGACTTGGC. Translating it yields CASSSPTDRLG. The CDR3, in full, reads CASSSPTDRLGYTF. The full variable domain, its missing parts supplied by reference TRBV7-2 and TRBJ1-2, is GAGVSQSPSNKVTEKGKDVELRCDPISGHTALYWYRQSLGQGLEFLIYFQGNSAPDKSGLPSDRFSAERTGGSVSTLTIQRTQQEDSAVYLCASSSPTDRLGYTFGSGTRLTVV.

On this clone: The read gets to within 3 residues of the CDR3 end, and the germline J gene fills in the rest. This rearrangement joins TRBV5-1 to TRBJ2-7; possibly TRBD1 for D (7 bases). The CDR3 is 16 residues long. Germline V gene data show CDR1 as SGHRS and CDR2 as YFSETQ. The V end lost 0 bases, the J end lost 2 bases, and 15 bases lay between the germline ends. The CDR3 DNA, read in part, is TGCGCCAGCAGCTTGGTACAGGGGACTTCTACCTACGAG. Protein product: CASSLVQGTSTYE. In full, the CDR3 is CASSLVQGTSTYEQYF.

A remark on this clone: Read coverage stops 3 residues before the CDR3 terminus; the germline J gene supplies the remainder. The J gene is TRBJ1-5, the V gene TRBV28; D may be TRBD1 (5 bases). CDR1 MDHEN and CDR2 SYDVKM come from the germline V gene. The length of the CDR3 is 16 residues. V shed 8 bases and J shed 3 bases, with 20 bases lying between them. CDR3 residues: CASGTTLDSHNQPQHF. The DNA read from the CDR3 is TGTGCCAGCGGCACCACCCTCGACAGCCACAATCAGCCC.

In regard to this clone: The read terminates 3 residues ahead of where the CDR3 ends, so the germline J gene completes it. The J gene is TRBJ2-1, the V gene TRBV9, with TRBD1 matching over 9 bases. V lost 1 base and J lost 6; bases outside the gene matches: 11. The CDR3 length is 17 residues. From germline, CDR1 is SGDLS and CDR2 YYNGEE. CDR3 amino acids: CASSVNPSGTGLNEQFF. The DNA read from the CDR3 is TGTGCCAGCAGCGTAAACCCATCCGGGACAGGGCTCAATGAG.

Details on this clone: The CDR3 is cut off 3 residues early in the read; its end comes from the germline J gene. The chain links TRBV7-2 to TRBJ2-7, with TRBD1 identical over 8 bases. The length of the CDR3 is 14 residues. Germline V CDR1 and CDR2: SGHTA, FQGNSA. Losses at the gene ends were 1 base for V and 2 bases for J; bases not matched to a gene: 1. CDR3 amino acids: CASSLEGQAYEQYF. The CDR3 DNA, read in part, is TGTGCCAGCAGCTTAGAGGGACAGGCCTACGAG.

For this clone: The CDR3 end falls 3 residues outside the read, so it is completed with the germline J gene. The chain employs TRBV10-2 and TRBJ2-1, with TRBD2 matching 10 bases. The CDR3 is 15 residues long. Losses at the gene ends were 3 bases for V and 8 bases for J; bases not matched to a gene: 7. Germline V gene data show CDR1 as WSHSY and CDR2 as SAAADI. The CDR3 sequence is CASSDRSGGADEQFF. The CDR3 DNA, read in part, is TGCGCCAGCAGTGACCGAAGCGGGGGGGCCGATGAG.

Points on this clone: The read terminates 3 residues before the CDR3 end, so the remaining end is supplied by the germline J gene. V gene TRBV5-1 combines with J gene TRBJ1-2; D gene ambiguous. V was shortened by 0 bases and J by 4 bases, with 10 bases between the two germline ends. From germline, CDR1 is SGHRS and CDR2 YFSETQ. The length of the CDR3 is 14 residues. Here the CDR3 reads CASSLEIYSYGYTF. Incomplete CDR3 DNA: TGCGCCAGCAGCTTGGAGATATACTCCTATGGC.

As concerns this clone: The observed sequence ends 3 residues before the CDR3 terminus, with the missing tail filled in from the germline J gene. This rearrangement joins TRBV7-9 to TRBJ1-2; weak D call: TRBD1 (6 bases). The length of the CDR3 is 13 residues. Germline V gene sequence: CDR1 SEHNR, CDR2 FQNEAQ (reference sequence). The CDR3 DNA, read in part, is TGTGCCAGCAGCTCTCAGGGGAACTATACC. Translated, it gives CASSSQGNYT. The entire CDR3 reads CASSSQGNYTYTF.

Concerning this clone itself: The junction and the germline gene differ at one end; a read error may be behind it. The read stops 3 residues short of the end of the CDR3; the missing end is completed from the germline J gene. The chain has TRBV4-2 and TRBJ2-2, with D possibly being TRBD2 (6 bases). This CDR3 spans 17 amino acids. Germline V CDR1 and CDR2: LGHNA, YNFKEQ. The CDR3 spells CASSQELASSGANVLFF. The part of the CDR3 DNA that was read is TGCGCCAGCAGCCAAGAACTAGCTTCCTCTGGGGCCAACGTG.

Comments on this clone: The CDR3 extends 3 residues past the end of the read, so its final part is completed from the germline J gene. The rearrangement joins TRBV24-1 to TRBJ2-1; 10 nucleotides agree with TRBD2. The germline CDR1 and CDR2 sequences are KGHDR and SFDVKD. The CDR3 covers 17 residues. V shed 5 bases and J 5 bases; nucleotides not matched to a gene: 11. CDR3 sequence reads: CATSGDALAGDNNEQFF. The sequenced CDR3 bases are TGTGCCACCAGTGGGGACGCCCTAGCGGGGGACAACAATGAG.

Regarding this clone: The missing CDR3 end, 3 residues past where the read stops, is filled in from the germline J gene. The chain joins TRBV7-3 to TRBJ2-3; TRBD1 might be the D (5 bases). The germline CDR1 and CDR2 sequences are SGHTA and FQGTGA. V was pared by 4 bases and J by 1 base, with 9 bases between. The CDR3 runs 14 residues. The sequenced CDR3 bases are TGTGCCAGCAGCTCCCAGACAGGCACAGATACG. Protein sequence: CASSSQTGTDT. The entire CDR3 protein is CASSSQTGTDTQYF.

Comments on this clone: The CDR3 end lies 3 residues beyond the end of the read and is filled in from the germline J gene. The V and J genes are TRBV20-1 and TRBJ2-1; D uncertain. Looked up from germline, CDR1 is DFQATT and CDR2 is SNEGSKA (reference sequence). The V end was cut by 1 base, the J end by 5 bases, with 15 bases between. This CDR3 contains 15 residues. The CDR3 DNA, read in part, is TGCAGTGCTAGAGCGCCATCTAAGTTGGACAATGAG. This encodes CSARAPSKLDNE. The full CDR3 reads CSARAPSKLDNEQFF.

The CDR3 DNA, read in part, is TGTGCCAGCAGCCGGGGGACTAGCAATGAC. Translating it yields CASSRGTSND. The whole CDR3 protein reads CASSRGTSNDYTF. This chain links TRBV7-6 with TRBJ1-2; D is possibly TRBD1 (5 bases). The read falls 3 residues short of the CDR3 end, and the missing part is taken from the germline J gene. Germline V gene lookup returns CDR1 SGHVS and CDR2 FNYEAQ. CDR3 size: 13 residues.

A word on this clone: The observed sequence ends 3 residues before the CDR3 terminus, with the missing tail filled in from the germline J gene. This chain links TRBV6-4 with TRBJ1-1, with no clear D. V lost 3 bases and J 0 bases, leaving 5 bases between the germline ends. Looked up from germline, CDR1 is MRHNA and CDR2 is SNTAGT. This CDR3 comprises 13 residues. The CDR3 here is CASSESVNTEAFF. CDR3 DNA, as far as it was read: TGTGCCAGCAGTGAATCGGTGAACACTGAA.

In the case of this clone: Read data end 3 residues before the CDR3 end; the end is taken from the germline J gene. The chain couples TRBV5-1 to TRBJ1-1; TRBD1 matches 7 bases. Trimming cost V 3 bases and J 1 base; bases outside gene matches: 3. The CDR3 runs to 14 residues. From germline, CDR1 is SGHRS and CDR2 YFSETQ. Here the CDR3 reads CASSSGQPNTEAFF. CDR3 DNA (partial): TGCGCCAGCAGCTCGGGACAGCCGAACACTGAA.

With regard to this clone: The CDR3 extends 3 residues past the end of the read, so its final part is completed from the germline J gene. The rearrangement uses TRBV6-2 or TRBV6-3 and TRBJ2-6, with 7 bases fitting TRBD1. From germline, CDR1 is MNHEY and CDR2 SVGEGT. This CDR3 is 17 amino acids long. V dropped 5 bases and J dropped 0; count of bases not matched to a gene: 7. This CDR3 is CASSRQGPSSGANVLTF. CDR3 DNA (partial): TGTGCCAGCAGTAGACAGGGTCCCTCCTCTGGGGCCAACGTC.

Concerning this clone: The CDR3 extends 3 residues past the end of the read, so its final part is completed from the germline J gene. The chain joins TRBV29-1 to TRBJ1-6; D is uncertain. CDR3 length: 14 amino acids. The ends were cut back, 5 bases at V and 7 bases at J, with 15 bases in the middle. From germline, CDR1 is SQVTM and CDR2 ANQGSEA. This CDR3 is CSVRGVGYNSPLHF. Partial CDR3 DNA: TGCAGCGTTCGGGGTGTGGGGTACAATTCACCC.

As regards this clone: The read is 3 residues too short to cover the CDR3 end, so that end is filled in from the germline J gene. This rearrangement joins TRBV30 to TRBJ2-7; a weak D match, TRBD1 (6 bases). The CDR3 runs 14 residues. Trimming took 4 bases from V and 3 from J, leaving 16 bases between them. CDR1 is GTSNPN, CDR2 SVGIG, per germline (reference sequence). The CDR3 is CAWTPRGRGYEQYF. The CDR3 DNA, read in part, is TGTGCCTGGACCCCCCGCGGCAGGGGCTACGAG.